The sequence of this T cell receptor beta chain was determined in a study of T cells in pancreatic ductal adenocarcinoma (dated by TCRdb to about 2017). At the level of the whole study: Surgically resected pancreatic ductal adenocarcinoma specimens were analyzed for the quantity, spatial distribution, and characteristics of both suppressive cells and tumor-infiltrating CD8+ T cells, an effort aimed at clarifying the adaptive T-cell response occurring naturally. General findings and caveats noted by the study authors: Since most people with pancreatic cancer show up with disease that cannot be operated on, the resected cohort was biased toward the minority who had early-stage disease. Tumor versus blood clonality comparisons may be biased because tumors are enriched in CD45RO+ effector rather than naive T cells, biasing toward lower diversity. No significant difference in T-cell clonality was found between tumor and blood, with mean clonality of about 0.12 in tumors and approximately 0.07 in blood. Blood samples had more total productive templates and 7 to 10-fold more unique clonotypes than tumor samples.

The selected pancreatic ductal adenocarcinoma patients had received surgery without neoadjuvant therapy. Peripheral blood was collected in heparin tubes, from which PBMCs were isolated by histopaque density gradient and cryopreserved in approximately 10% DMSO. The DNeasy Blood and Tissue Kit, with Proteinase K and RNase treatment, was used to extract genomic DNA from roughly seven PBMC specimens and about 9 flash-frozen tumor specimens. There are 13 amino acids in the CDR3, from cysteine to phenylalanine inclusive. The kept DNA is CDR3 alone, 39 bases in frame from the first base. According to the germline V gene, CDR1 reads SGDLS and CDR2 reads YYNGEE. V and J are truncated by 4 bases and 6 bases respectively, leaving an intervening sequence of 13 bases. The immunoSEQ hsTCRB kit was used to amplify TCR beta CDR3 regions from genomic DNA. An Illumina HiSeq system was used to carry out high-throughput TRB CDR3 sequencing. Per the original workflow: The immunoSEQ software was used to analyze sequencing reads, and nonproductive sequences containing premature stops or frame-shifts were removed. Clonality of the repertoire was calculated as one minus Shannon entropy normalized by log2 of the number of unique productive sequences. Sourced from immuneACCESS, this table was stored by TCRdb with only in-frame sequences that have V and J called. A share of the clones is absent; for the studies checked, an unresolved V gene accounts for under half, and the remainder has no known explanation. The DNA was the basis for D and trimming; V, J and clone size are from that table. The sample has about 31,000 clones on record, 90% to 95% of them singletons. Jointly, the top ten make up roughly 2% of the sample.

Turning to this clone: Its antigen is unknown. Base quality data are lacking; no much larger clone is found one base away.

This chain is built from TRBV9 and TRBJ1-1; D gene: possibly TRBD1, on 6 matching bases. Sequencing input: PBMCs. The origin of this receptor is a human donor with pancreatic ductal adenocarcinoma. The CDR3 region has the sequence CASSPGTLPEAFF. The DNA is TGTGCCAGCAGCCCAGGGACACTACCTGAAGCTTTCTTT. With the rest looked up from the reference TRBV9 and TRBJ1-1 genes rather than sequenced, the full variable domain is DSGVTQTPKHLITATGQRVTLRCSPRSGDLSVYWYQQSLDQGLQFLIQYYNGEERAKGNILERFSAQQFPDLHSELNLSSLELGDSALYFCASSPGTLPEAFFGQGTRLTVV.